Shown below are 16 T cell receptor beta chains from a single sample sequenced in a study of blood T cell repertoires in COVID-19. Only in-frame clones appear in the TCRdb table, and some are missing; sequencing was by immunoSEQ multiplex PCR. The sample lists 180,000 or so clones; roughly 79% were seen once. Sequenced input: peripheral blood. The receptor set was obtained from a woman in her 40s with COVID-19, enrolled during active disease.

The chain combines TRBV5-6 with TRBJ2-2; weak D call: TRBD1 (6 bases). V was trimmed by 0 bases and J by 9 bases, leaving 12 bases between them. CDR1 SGHDT and CDR2 YYEEEE come from the germline V gene. The length of the CDR3 is 14 residues. The CDR3 sequence: CASSLGGGPRELFF. Written as DNA, the CDR3 is TGTGCCAGCAGCTTGGGAGGGGGTCCCAGGGAGCTGTTTTTT.

This chain joins TRBV10-2 and TRBJ2-7; 12 bases match TRBD2. The ends lost 6 bases at V and 3 bases at J; junction bases unmatched: 6. Germline V CDR1 and CDR2: WSHSY, SAAADI. This CDR3 is 15 amino acids long. CDR3 residues: CASSLAGGEDYEQYF. The CDR3 DNA reads TGCGCCAGCAGCCTAGCGGGAGGGGAAGACTACGAGCAGTACTTC.

As DNA, the CDR3 is TGTGCCAGCAACCGACAGGGTGTCACTGAAGCTTTCTTT. Its protein product is CASNRQGVTEAFF. The genes are TRBV2 and TRBJ1-1, with TRBD1 matching 7 bases. Unmatched junction bases numbered 6, after V lost 7 bases and J lost 4 bases. This CDR3 region has 13 residues. CDR1 and CDR2 (germline): SNHLY, FYNNEI.

Only one count was recorded for this clone. This chain joins TRBV27 and TRBJ2-3, with D perhaps TRBD1 (6 bases). The CDR3 spans 16 residues. CDR1 and CDR2 from the germline V gene are MNHEY and SMNVEV (reference sequence). Trimming took 4 bases from V and 2 from J, leaving 16 bases between them. The CDR3 reads CASSSNRVPITDTQYF. As DNA, the CDR3 is TGTGCCAGCAGTTCCAACAGGGTGCCGATCACAGATACGCAGTATTTT.

The chain combines TRBV6-1 with TRBJ1-2, with 8 bases identical to TRBD1. The CDR3 length is 16 residues. V lost 3 bases, J lost 5 bases, and 11 bases stayed unmatched. Germline CDR1 and CDR2: MNHNS and SASEGT. CDR3 DNA: TGTGCCAGCAGTGATGTTTGGGACAGGCGACCTTATGGCTACACCTTC. It encodes CASSDVWDRRPYGYTF.

This clone was counted only a few times. As DNA, the CDR3 is TGTGCCAGTAGTCAGGTCAGGGGGACCGAAGCTTTCTTT. Translation gives CASSQVRGTEAFF. The chain employs TRBV19 and TRBJ1-1; TRBD1 matches at 7 bases. CDR3 length: 13 amino acids. V gave up 5 bases and J gave up 8 bases; unmatched junction bases: 8. Germline CDR1 and CDR2: LNHDA and SQIVND (reference sequence).

The chain is built from TRBV11-2 and TRBJ2-5, with D possibly matching TRBD1 (6 bases). Deletions cut 3 bases from V and 4 bases from J, with 15 bases between. Germline loops: CDR1 SGHAT, CDR2 FQNNGV. The CDR3 extends over 15 amino acids. CDR3 sequence (DNA): TGTGCCAGCAGCTTGGCAGGGGCCTCCGGAGAGACCCAGTACTTC. It translates to CASSLAGASGETQYF.

The chain uses TRBV27 and TRBJ1-5; D gene unclear. Deletions cut 2 bases from V and 4 bases from J, with 12 bases between. Germline loops: CDR1 MNHEY, CDR2 SMNVEV (reference sequence). The CDR3 is 15 residues long. This chain's CDR3 is CASSLSGTGNQPQHF. CDR3 nucleotides: TGTGCCAGCAGTTTAAGCGGAACGGGTAATCAGCCCCAGCATTTT.

The chain uses TRBV18 and TRBJ2-7; weak D call: TRBD2 (5 bases). CDR3 length: 13 amino acids. Germline CDR1 is KGHSH and CDR2 is LQKENI. V was trimmed by 6 bases and J by 4 bases, leaving 13 bases between them. The CDR3, as DNA: TGTGCCAGCTCGGTGTCGAGGACTTACGAGCAGTACTTC. It is translated as CASSVSRTYEQYF. Filled out from reference TRBV18 and TRBJ2-7, the complete variable domain reads NAGVMQNPRHLVRRRGQEARLRCSPMKGHSHVYWYRQLPEEGLKFMVYLQKENIIDESGMPKERFSAEFPKEGPSILRIQQVVRGDSAAYFCASSVSRTYEQYFGPGTRLTVT.

This chain joins TRBV7-9 and TRBJ1-5, with 7 bases fitting TRBD1. The germline gives CDR1 SEHNR, CDR2 FQNEAQ (reference sequence). This CDR3 is 13 amino acids long. V lost 6 bases, J lost 5 bases, and 4 bases stayed unmatched. The CDR3 sequence: CASSCTGDQPQHF. CDR3 nucleotides: TGTGCCAGCAGTTGCACAGGGGATCAGCCCCAGCATTTT.

The V gene is TRBV28, the J gene TRBJ2-1, with D possibly matching TRBD2 (6 bases). This CDR3 region has 15 residues. The ends were cut back, 2 bases at V and 7 bases at J, with 15 bases in the middle. The germline V gene encodes CDR1 MDHEN and CDR2 SYDVKM. This chain's CDR3 is CASSLPPRGGNEQFF. The CDR3 nucleotides are TGTGCCAGCAGTTTACCCCCACGCGGAGGGAATGAGCAGTTCTTC.

The chain has TRBV3-1 (or the pseudogene TRBV3-2) and TRBJ2-7, with D tentatively TRBD2 (5 bases). The V gene lost 7 bases and the J gene lost 3 bases, with 16 bases spanning the gap. The CDR3 has 14 residues. The germline V gene has CDR1 LGHDT and CDR2 YNNKEL (reference sequence). CDR3 DNA: TGTGCCAGCACCCGGACCGGGAAAGTCTACGAGCAGTACTTC. Its translation: CASTRTGKVYEQYF.

The J gene is TRBJ2-5, the V gene TRBV24-1, with a tentative D call TRBD1 (7 bases). The germline gives CDR1 KGHDR, CDR2 SFDVKD. V dropped 1 base and J dropped 7 bases, with 15 bases sitting between them. CDR3 length equals 15 residues. The CDR3 bases are TGTGCCACCAGTGATTTAGGAGGGGGCAGGTCGACCCAGTACTTC. It yields the protein CATSDLGGGRSTQYF.

J is TRBJ2-5 and V is TRBV28; D might be TRBD1 (6 bases). Germline CDR1 and CDR2: MDHEN and SYDVKM. The CDR3 length is 17 residues. Deletions cut 8 bases from V and 0 bases from J, with 22 bases between. The chain's CDR3 is CASVPMARGGDQETQYF. The CDR3 region has the DNA TGTGCCAGCGTCCCAATGGCCAGGGGTGGAGACCAAGAGACCCAGTACTTC.

With respect to this clone: This sample includes further DNA sequences coding for the same CDR3. The chain links TRBV18 to TRBJ2-1, with a possible D match to TRBD2 (6 bases). The V end was cut by 3 bases, the J end by 10 bases, with 10 bases between. The CDR3 consists of 12 residues. The germline V gene has CDR1 KGHSH and CDR2 LQKENI. The CDR3, as DNA: TGTGCCAGCTCACCGGCGAGCGGGGAGCAGTTCTTC. This encodes CASSPASGEQFF.

The CDR3 sequence: CASSPSLGSYEQYF. CDR3 coding DNA: TGTGCCAGCAGTCCGTCACTAGGTTCCTACGAGCAGTACTTC. The chain carries TRBV6-2 or TRBV6-3 and TRBJ2-7, with TRBD2 as a possible D gene (5 bases). This CDR3 is built from 14 residues. Germline assignment: CDR1 MNHEY and CDR2 SVGEGT. V was trimmed by 5 bases and J by 1 base, leaving 12 bases between them.